These T cell receptor beta chains were read from a single sample in a study of blood T cells in healthy people across ages. TCRdb analysed the 5' RACE reads with MiXCR anew, one entry per CDR3 protein. The table shows some 1.4 million distinct CDR3 sequences, with about 40% occurring only once. Material: blood. These receptors were obtained from a woman younger than 30 in good health. Both conserved end residues are part of each CDR3. A D gene is named only where the DNA matches it firmly. Not all rows give a size; the values are once, few, many and, for expanded clones, a class.

V	J	size	D	DNA	CDR3
TRBV28	TRBJ1-1	few	.	TGTGCCAGCAGTTTCCACGGAATGAACACTGAAGCTTTCTTT	CASSFHGMNTEAFF
TRBV4-1	TRBJ2-7	few	.	TGCGCCAGCAGCCAAGTTCCCCACAACAGGGACTACGAGCAGTACTTC	CASSQVPHNRDYEQYF
TRBV12-3/TRBV12-4	TRBJ2-1	few	.	TGTGCCAGCCGCCGAAGGGAGCGTAATGAGCAGTTCTTC	CASRRRERNEQFF
TRBV11-2	TRBJ2-1	many	.	TGTGCCAGCAGCTTAGTACAGTACAATGAGCAGTTCTTC	CASSLVQYNEQFF
TRBV20-1	TRBJ2-1	few	TRBD2	TGCAGTGCTAGAAGCGGGGGTCCGGGAGAGCAGTTCTTC	CSARSGGPGEQFF
TRBV4-3	TRBJ2-1	once	TRBD1	TGCGCCAGCAGCAAGGGGGCCAACTCCAATGAGCAGTTCTTC	CASSKGANSNEQFF
TRBV6-5	TRBJ2-7	.	.	TGTGCCAGCACCCCACCGGAGGCGGGCACCGACGAGCAGTACTTC	CASTPPEAGTDEQYF
TRBV7-8	TRBJ2-1	.	.	TGTGCCAGCAGCTTAGCCGATATAACCCTCAATGAGCAGTTCTTC	CASSLADITLNEQFF
TRBV7-2	TRBJ1-1	few	.	TGTGCCAGCAGCTTACAAGCCTCGAACACTGAAGCTTTCTTT	CASSLQASNTEAFF
TRBV6-5	TRBJ2-6	.	TRBD1	TGTGCCAGCGGAGGACAGGGGTCAGGGGCCAACGTCCTGACTTTC	CASGGQGSGANVLTF
TRBV11-2	TRBJ2-3	.	TRBD1	TGTGCCAGCAGCCTGGGACAGGGCGTCACAGATACGCAGTATTTT	CASSLGQGVTDTQYF
TRBV3-1	TRBJ1-4	few	.	TGTGCCAGCAGCCAAGAGCTGAATCCCGCTGAAAAACTGTTTTTT	CASSQELNPAEKLFF
TRBV6-1	TRBJ2-1	.	TRBD2	TGTGCCAGCAGTAAGGGACTAGCGGACTACAATGAGCAGTTCTTC	CASSKGLADYNEQFF
TRBV3-1	TRBJ1-3	few	TRBD1	TGTGCCAGCAGCCGCGACAGGGGGCCTGGAAACACCATATATTTT	CASSRDRGPGNTIYF
TRBV20-1	TRBJ2-5	.	TRBD2	TGCAGTGCTAGACCGGGGACTAGCGGGGGGGTGGAGACCCAGTACTTC	CSARPGTSGGVETQYF
TRBV2	TRBJ2-1	few	TRBD2	TGTGCCAGCAGGGTGACTAGCGGGGGCCACAATGAGCAGTTCTTC	CASRVTSGGHNEQFF
TRBV10-3	TRBJ2-7	.	TRBD1	TGTGCCATCAGTGAGTCTGGGACAGGGATATACGAGCAGTACTTC	CAISESGTGIYEQYF
TRBV20-1	TRBJ1-2	few	.	TGCAGTGCTAGAGATTCAGCGTGGGTATACACCTTC	CSARDSAWVYTF
TRBV15	TRBJ1-5	once	.	TGTGCCACCAGCAGAGCTCCGGGGGCCGGCAATCAGCTCCAGCATTTT	CATSRAPGAGNQLQHF
TRBV20-1	TRBJ2-2	.	.	TGCAGTGCAATAGAATCCGGAGCCACTCGGGGCACCGGGGAGCTGTTTTTT	CSAIESGATRGTGELFF
TRBV7-9	TRBJ2-3	few	.	TGTGCCAGCAGCTTAAAGGGACAAACGTCCGCGGGAGATACGCAGTATTTT	CASSLKGQTSAGDTQYF
TRBV28	TRBJ2-3	.	.	TGTGCCAGCGGCCGTGGGGGGGGCAGAGGAGATACGCAGTATTTT	CASGRGGGRGDTQYF
TRBV29-1	TRBJ2-1	few	.	TGCAGCGATTATCTCCAGCCTTTAGGTGAGCAGTTCTTC	CSDYLQPLGEQFF
TRBV3-1	TRBJ2-7	.	TRBD2	TGTGCCAGCAGCCAAGAGGGACTAGCGGGGGGGCTTTCCTACGAGCAGTACTTC	CASSQEGLAGGLSYEQYF
TRBV5-1	TRBJ2-7	.	.	TGCGCCAGCAGCTTGGACAGGACAGAGGTTTACTACGAGCAGTACTTC	CASSLDRTEVYYEQYF
TRBV18	TRBJ1-4	.	.	TGTGCCAGCTCACCCGTTTCCGGGACGGATGAAAAACTGTTTTTT	CASSPVSGTDEKLFF
TRBV6-2/TRBV6-3	TRBJ2-1	.	TRBD2	TGTGCCAGCAGTTACTCAATCGGGTCGGGAGCGGGAGTATCCTACAATGAGCAGTTCTTC	CASSYSIGSGAGVSYNEQFF
TRBV7-8	TRBJ2-7	.	.	TGTGCCAGCAGCCCCCCTGCCCGCTACGAGCAGTACTTC	CASSPPARYEQYF
TRBV3-1	TRBJ2-1	.	.	TGTGCCAGCAGCCCGTCGATGGACTACCTGGGAAAACTATGGCAGTTCTTC	CASSPSMDYLGKLWQFF